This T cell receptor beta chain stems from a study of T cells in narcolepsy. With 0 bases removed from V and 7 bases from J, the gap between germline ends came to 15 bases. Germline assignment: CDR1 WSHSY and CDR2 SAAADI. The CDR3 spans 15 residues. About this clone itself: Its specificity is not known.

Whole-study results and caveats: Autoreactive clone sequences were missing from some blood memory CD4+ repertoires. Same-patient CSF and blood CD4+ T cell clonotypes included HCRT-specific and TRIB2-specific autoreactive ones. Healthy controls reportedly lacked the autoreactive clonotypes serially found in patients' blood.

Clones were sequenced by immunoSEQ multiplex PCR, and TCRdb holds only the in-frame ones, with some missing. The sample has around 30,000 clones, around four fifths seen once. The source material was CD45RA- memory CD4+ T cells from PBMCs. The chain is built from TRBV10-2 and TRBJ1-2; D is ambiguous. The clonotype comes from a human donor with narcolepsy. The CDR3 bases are TGCGCCAGCAGTGAGTCTTGGAGCCTGGGAAGTGGCTACACCTTC. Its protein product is CASSESWSLGSGYTF.